This TCR beta chain was recovered during a study of T cell changes during pregnancy in multiple sclerosis. CDR3 size: 15 residues. CDR1 is SGHRS, CDR2 YFSETQ, per germline. V lost 0 bases to trimming and J lost 5 bases, with 12 bases between them. Profiling relied on immunoSEQ multiplex PCR, and the TCRdb table lists in-frame clones only, not all of them. The sample records 70,000 to 100,000 clones, just under 95% being singletons. This chain joins TRBV5-1 and TRBJ2-4, with D perhaps TRBD1 (5 bases). This specimen was peripheral blood, taken in the first trimester of pregnancy. The receptor comes from a female donor with multiple sclerosis, enrolled in a pregnancy study. The CDR3 protein is CASSLDRAGQNIQYF. CDR3 nucleotide sequence: TGCGCCAGCAGCTTGGATAGGGCAGGGCAAAACATTCAGTACTTC. Full variable domain (outside the CDR3, taken from reference TRBV5-1 and TRBJ2-4): KAGVTQTPRYLIKTRGQQVTLSCSPISGHRSVSWYQQTPGQGLQFLFEYFSETQRNKGNFPGRFSGRQFSNSRSEMNVSTLELGDSALYLCASSLDRAGQNIQYFGAGTRLSVL.